This T cell receptor (beta chain) was sequenced during a study of blood T cell repertoires in COVID-19. Turning to the study itself: Acute-phase and convalescent COVID-19 samples originated in the United States, Italy and Spain. T cells, B-cell-depleted T cells, or PBMCs supplied cDNA or gDNA.

As handled by the study authors: Amplification from reference gene primers served as the basis for estimated nucleated cell counts. This table comes from immunoSEQ multiplex PCR, and its TCRdb copy is limited to in-frame clones, with some not included. That table supplies the V and J calls and clone size; D and trimming were determined from the DNA. Of roughly 45,000 clones in the sample, about 82% were seen once. Germline values: CDR1 SGHRS, CDR2 YFSETQ. The CDR3 extends over 13 amino acids. V gave up 4 bases and J gave up 9 bases; unmatched junction bases: 5. This receptor was obtained from a man in his fifties with active COVID-19. The J gene is TRBJ2-1, the V gene TRBV5-1; 9 bases fit TRBD2. The sequenced material came from peripheral blood. The CDR3 region is CASSQREVREQFF. The CDR3, as DNA: TGCGCCAGCAGCCAGCGGGAGGTGCGTGAGCAGTTCTTC.